One T cell receptor beta chain is described in this entry. This entry comes from a study of T cell changes during pregnancy in multiple sclerosis. The germline V gene encodes CDR1 SGHDN and CDR2 FVKESK. This CDR3 comprises 17 residues. Unmatched junction bases numbered 11, after V lost 4 bases and J lost 5 bases. Repertoires were generated with immunoSEQ multiplex PCR, while TCRdb's copy carries only in-frame clones and drops some. The data hold around 97,000 clones, with less than 95% observed a single time. The sequencing used peripheral blood, collected in the second trimester of pregnancy. The TCR originated in a female donor in good health, enrolled as a control in a pregnancy study. V usage is TRBV14 and J usage is TRBJ2-1, with 10 bases fitting TRBD2. CDR3 DNA sequence: TGTGCCAGCAGCCCGTTAGCGGGAGGCCCGAGGGACAATGAGCAGTTCTTC. Translated, it gives CASSPLAGGPRDNEQFF. The complete variable domain, with remaining parts taken from reference TRBV14 and TRBJ2-1, reads EAGVTQFPSHSVIEKGQTVTLRCDPISGHDNLYWYRRVMGKEIKFLLHFVKESKQDESGMPNNRFLAERTGGTYSTLKVQPAELEDSGVYFCASSPLAGGPRDNEQFFGPGTRLTVL.